This is a list of T cell receptor beta chains from one sample in a study of blood T cell repertoires in COVID-19. Here immunoSEQ multiplex PCR was the method, and the copy in TCRdb shows in-frame clones only, minus some. The sample includes roughly 150,000 clones, around 83% of them seen just once. Sample: peripheral blood. The receptors here all came from a woman between 45 and 60 years old with acute or convalescent COVID-19. The CDR3 runs from the conserved cysteine through the conserved F or W. D genes are given only for firm matches. Clone size is shown for a subset of rows, as once, few, many or a class of expanded clone.

d_gene: .; j_gene: TRBJ1-1; abundance: .; v_gene: TRBV12-3/TRBV12-4; CDR3nt: TGTGCCAGCAGTTTCCTTATAAACACTGAAGCTTTCTTT; CDR3aa: CASSFLINTEAFF
d_gene: .; j_gene: TRBJ2-1; abundance: .; v_gene: TRBV7-8; CDR3nt: TGTGCCAGCAGCTTAGTAGGGGGAATAGCGTTCTTC; CDR3aa: CASSLVGGIAFF
d_gene: .; j_gene: TRBJ2-1; abundance: .; v_gene: TRBV2; CDR3nt: TGTGCCAGCAGTGAACAAGCTAGTCATGAGCAGTTCTTC; CDR3aa: CASSEQASHEQFF
d_gene: .; j_gene: TRBJ1-5; abundance: .; v_gene: TRBV10-2; CDR3nt: TGCGCCAGCAGTGCTCTTGGCAATCAGCCCCAGCATTTT; CDR3aa: CASSALGNQPQHF
d_gene: .; j_gene: TRBJ1-1; abundance: .; v_gene: TRBV7-2; CDR3nt: TGTGCCAGCAGCTTAGCTCCGAGCGGGGCCCAGGGGGCTTTCTTT; CDR3aa: CASSLAPSGAQGAFF
d_gene: TRBD2; j_gene: TRBJ2-3; abundance: .; v_gene: TRBV18; CDR3nt: TGTGCCAGCTCACCAAGCCGGAGCGGGGGCACAGATACGCAGTATTTT; CDR3aa: CASSPSRSGGTDTQYF
d_gene: .; j_gene: TRBJ2-1; abundance: .; v_gene: TRBV7-9; CDR3nt: TGTGCCAGCAGCTTATACGTCAGACTCGAGCAGTTCTTC; CDR3aa: CASSLYVRLEQFF
d_gene: TRBD2; j_gene: TRBJ2-5; abundance: .; v_gene: TRBV11-2; CDR3nt: TGTGCCAGCAGCCGGGGGTATAGCGGGGGACAAGAGACCCAGTACTTC; CDR3aa: CASSRGYSGGQETQYF
d_gene: .; j_gene: TRBJ1-5; abundance: .; v_gene: TRBV19; CDR3nt: TGTGCCAGTAGTAACGGTCCTAATCAGCCCCAGCATTTT; CDR3aa: CASSNGPNQPQHF
d_gene: .; j_gene: TRBJ2-5; abundance: .; v_gene: TRBV10-3; CDR3nt: TGTGCCATCAGGAGACCACTGGACAGAAAGAGCAGAGAGACCCAGTACTTC; CDR3aa: CAIRRPLDRKSRETQYF
d_gene: .; j_gene: TRBJ1-2; abundance: .; v_gene: TRBV2; CDR3nt: TGTGCCAGCAGCTACAGGGCAGGCTACACCTTC; CDR3aa: CASSYRAGYTF
d_gene: .; j_gene: TRBJ1-2; abundance: .; v_gene: TRBV28; CDR3nt: TGTGCCAGCAGTTTACCTCCCTATGGCTACACCTTC; CDR3aa: CASSLPPYGYTF
d_gene: TRBD1; j_gene: TRBJ1-2; abundance: .; v_gene: TRBV5-1; CDR3nt: TGCGCCAGCAGCCTAGGACAGGGGGCGAGCTATGGCTACACCTTC; CDR3aa: CASSLGQGASYGYTF
d_gene: TRBD2; j_gene: TRBJ2-3; abundance: .; v_gene: TRBV5-1; CDR3nt: TGCGCCAGCAGCTCGGGACTAGCGGGGGGTCGGCCTATACCAGATACGCAGTATTTT; CDR3aa: CASSSGLAGGRPIPDTQYF
d_gene: TRBD2; j_gene: TRBJ2-1; abundance: few; v_gene: TRBV10-1; CDR3nt: TGCGCCAGCAGTGATCAAGCGGGGGCACGAGAGCAGTTCTTC; CDR3aa: CASSDQAGAREQFF
d_gene: .; j_gene: TRBJ1-1; abundance: .; v_gene: TRBV19; CDR3nt: TGTGCCAGTACAGAAACGATTCGCACTGAAGCTTTCTTT; CDR3aa: CASTETIRTEAFF
d_gene: .; j_gene: TRBJ2-7; abundance: .; v_gene: TRBV29-1; CDR3nt: TGCAGCGTTGGATTCCGTAGCGAGCAGTACTTC; CDR3aa: CSVGFRSEQYF
d_gene: TRBD1; j_gene: TRBJ2-7; abundance: .; v_gene: TRBV4-3; CDR3nt: TGCGCCAGCAGCCAAGATCTTCGGGGACAGGGAGTCGCCTACGAGCAGTACTTC; CDR3aa: CASSQDLRGQGVAYEQYF
d_gene: .; j_gene: TRBJ2-3; abundance: .; v_gene: TRBV7-8; CDR3nt: TGTGCCAGCAGCTTAGACTCGAGAGCAGATACGCAGTATTTT; CDR3aa: CASSLDSRADTQYF
d_gene: TRBD1; j_gene: TRBJ2-5; abundance: .; v_gene: TRBV15; CDR3nt: TGTGCCACCAGCCGGACAGGGGGCGCCGAGACCCAGTACTTC; CDR3aa: CATSRTGGAETQYF
d_gene: .; j_gene: TRBJ2-3; abundance: .; v_gene: TRBV3-1/TRBV3-2; CDR3nt: TGTGCCAGCACGGGGAGGAGTAACACAGATACGCAGTATTTT; CDR3aa: CASTGRSNTDTQYF
d_gene: .; j_gene: TRBJ2-3; abundance: .; v_gene: TRBV3-1/TRBV3-2; CDR3nt: TGTGCCAGCAGCCATCTGGCAAGATCAGATACGCAGTATTTT; CDR3aa: CASSHLARSDTQYF
d_gene: TRBD2; j_gene: TRBJ2-1; abundance: .; v_gene: TRBV7-2; CDR3nt: TGTGCCAGCAGCTTAATGGGACTAGCGGTGAGCTCCTACAATGAGCAGTTCTTC; CDR3aa: CASSLMGLAVSSYNEQFF
d_gene: .; j_gene: TRBJ2-2; abundance: once; v_gene: TRBV19; CDR3nt: TGTGCCAGTAGTATGTATGAGGGGGGGGACACCGGGGAGCTGTTTTTT; CDR3aa: CASSMYEGGDTGELFF